The T cell receptor (beta chain) described here comes from a study of beta chain features in type 1 diabetes. Expressed TCRB transcripts were sequenced because the isolated RNA had all been reverse transcribed beforehand. Clones were read by immunoSEQ multiplex PCR, and TCRdb kept only the in-frame ones, dropping some. Among roughly 180,000 clones, about an eighth were seen once, and the ten largest hold approximately 0.64%. This clone turned up a few times. Between the trimmed V and J ends, which lost 7 bases and 8 bases, there was a span of 14 bases. Germline V gives CDR1 MNHNS, CDR2 SASEGT. The CDR3 is 12 residues long.

This rearrangement joins TRBV6-1 to TRBJ1-2; unclear D gene. The sample taken for sequencing was central memory CD4+ T cells from blood. This clonotype originated in a woman between 18 and 30 years old in good health. In nucleotides, the CDR3 is TGTGCCAGCAAGGCGACGGGTGGAGGCTACACCTTC. Residues: CASKATGGGYTF.